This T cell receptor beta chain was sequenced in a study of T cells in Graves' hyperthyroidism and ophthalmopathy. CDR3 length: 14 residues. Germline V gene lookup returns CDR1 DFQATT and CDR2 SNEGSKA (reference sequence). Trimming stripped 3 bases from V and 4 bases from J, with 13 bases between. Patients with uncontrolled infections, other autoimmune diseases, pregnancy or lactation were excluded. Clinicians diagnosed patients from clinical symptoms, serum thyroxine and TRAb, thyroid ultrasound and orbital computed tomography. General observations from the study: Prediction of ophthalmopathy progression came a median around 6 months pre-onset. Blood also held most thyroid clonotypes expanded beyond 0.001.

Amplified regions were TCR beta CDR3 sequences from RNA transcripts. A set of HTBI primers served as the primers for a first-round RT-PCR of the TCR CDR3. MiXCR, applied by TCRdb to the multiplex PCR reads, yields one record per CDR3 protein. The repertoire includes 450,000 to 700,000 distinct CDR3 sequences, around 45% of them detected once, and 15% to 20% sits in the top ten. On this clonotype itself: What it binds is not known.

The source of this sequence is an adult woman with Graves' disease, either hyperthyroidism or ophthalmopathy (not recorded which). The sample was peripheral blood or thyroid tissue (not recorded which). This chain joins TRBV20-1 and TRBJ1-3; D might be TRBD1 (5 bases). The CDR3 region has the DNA TGCAGTGCTAGCGTAGGGGCAGCGGGAAACACCATATATTTT. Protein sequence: CSASVGAAGNTIYF.